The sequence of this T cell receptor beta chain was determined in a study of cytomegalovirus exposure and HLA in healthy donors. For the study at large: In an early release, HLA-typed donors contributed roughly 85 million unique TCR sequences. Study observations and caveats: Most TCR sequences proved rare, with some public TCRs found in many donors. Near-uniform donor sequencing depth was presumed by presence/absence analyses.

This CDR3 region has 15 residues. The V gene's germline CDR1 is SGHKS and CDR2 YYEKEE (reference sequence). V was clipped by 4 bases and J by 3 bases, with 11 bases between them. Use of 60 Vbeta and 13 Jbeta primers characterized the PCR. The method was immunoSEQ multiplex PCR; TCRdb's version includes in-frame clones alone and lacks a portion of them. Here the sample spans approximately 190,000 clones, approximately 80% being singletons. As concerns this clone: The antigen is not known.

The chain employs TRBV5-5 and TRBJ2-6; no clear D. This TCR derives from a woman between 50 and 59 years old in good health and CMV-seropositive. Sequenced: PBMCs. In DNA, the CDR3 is TGTGCCAGCAGCCAGAGGTTTGATGGGGCCAACGTCCTGACTTTC. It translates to CASSQRFDGANVLTF.